This TCR beta chain emerged from a study of HIV-infected patients and healthy controls. Overall study results and limits: Donor HLA types were not determined in the study.

This clonotype was detected many times. Antigen unknown. All unsorted peripheral T cells were captured because whole blood was used without fractionation. As controls, 9 to 11 uninfected healthy donors gave samples, and several gave a couple of samples three to four months apart. About 500 ng RNA was reverse transcribed with alpha and beta constant-region primers. Using multiplexing indices, alpha and beta chain libraries were generated apart by chain-specific third strand synthesis. Via MiXCR, TCRdb re-called the 5' RACE reads, giving one row per CDR3 protein. The data contain roughly 16,000 distinct CDR3 sequences, around 5.5% of them singletons. The CDR3 length is 16 residues. CDR1 and CDR2 from the germline V gene are SGHDT and YYEEEE. Trimming left V 0 bases short and J 2 bases short, with 14 bases between.

The sequencing input was blood. The TCR sequence derives from an adult in good health. V gene TRBV5-6 combines with J gene TRBJ1-1; D is possibly TRBD1 (6 bases). The CDR3 DNA reads TGTGCCAGCAGCTTGGGGCTCAGGGGTCTAAACACTGAAGCTTTCTTT. The encoded protein is CASSLGLRGLNTEAFF. Full variable domain (rest looked up from reference TRBV5-6 and TRBJ1-1): DAGVTQSPTHLIKTRGQQVTLRCSPKSGHDTVSWYQQALGQGPQFIFQYYEEEERQRGNFPDRFSGHQFPNYSSELNVNALLLGDSALYLCASSLGLRGLNTEAFFGQGTRLTVV.